These 13 T cell receptor beta chains share one sample of origin, sequenced in a study of early T cells in non-severe SARS-CoV-2 infection. TCRdb fed the 5' RACE reads into MiXCR, producing one record per CDR3 protein. The data show tens of thousands of distinct CDR3 sequences, with roughly 5.7% seen just once and roughly 8.4% held by the top ten. Sequenced material: whole blood. Receptors originate from an adult who was a healthcare worker with PCR-confirmed SARS-CoV-2 infection or an uninfected control (not recorded which).

The chain uses TRBV27 and TRBJ2-7; 7 nucleotides align to TRBD1. Germline CDR1 MNHEY, CDR2 SMNVEV (reference sequence). This CDR3 contains 14 residues. J lost 1 base, V lost 6 bases, and 6 bases had no gene match. In DNA form, the CDR3 reads TGTGCCAGCAGGACCACAGGGGTATCCTACGAGCAGTACTTC. Protein sequence: CASRTTGVSYEQYF.

Concerning this clonotype itself: Lacking the conserved final phenylalanine or tryptophan, this CDR3 likely reflects a read error. V is TRBV11-2 and J is TRBJ2-1; 7 bases are shared with TRBD1. The CDR3 contains 17 residues. Unmatched junction bases numbered 9, after V lost 4 bases and J lost 0 bases. Per germline, CDR1 SGHAT and CDR2 FQNNGV. The CDR3 region has the DNA TGTGCCAGCAGCTCCCCTGGGGACAGTCGCTCCTACAATGAGCAGTTCTAC. This codes for CASSSPGDSRSYNEQFY.

There are many counts of this clonotype. DNA for the CDR3: TGCAGTGCCAGGACTAGCGGCACCTACGAGCAGTACTTC. It is translated as CSARTSGTYEQYF. The chain combines TRBV20-1 with TRBJ2-7; 10 positions agree with TRBD2. The V and J ends lost 6 bases and 2 bases, in that order; junction bases with no gene match: 4. The CDR3 is 13 amino acids. Germline CDR1 and CDR2: DFQATT and SNEGSKA (reference sequence).

With respect to this clonotype: A much larger clone is a single base away; this may be a read error. V and J are TRBV9 and TRBJ1-1; D is unresolved. There are 14 residues in the CDR3. Germline V lookup: CDR1 SGDLS, CDR2 YYNGEE. The DNA for the CDR3 is TGTGCCAACAGCTATGATGTCTTGAACACTGAAGCTTTCTTT. Encoded protein: CANSYDVLNTEAFF.

This clonotype was recorded at least ten times. The CDR3 bases are TGCAGTGCTAGCGAGGGGTTGGGTAACAATCAGCCCCAGCATTTT. Amino acids: CSASEGLGNNQPQHF. The chain recombines TRBV20-1 with TRBJ1-5; D might be TRBD1 (5 bases). The V gene's germline CDR1 is DFQATT and CDR2 SNEGSKA (reference sequence). V shed 3 bases and J shed 3 bases, with 15 bases lying between them. The CDR3 is 15 amino acids.

The rearrangement links TRBV29-1 to TRBJ2-2; a weak D match, TRBD1 (6 bases). V was cut by 7 bases and J by 1 base, with 10 bases left in between. This CDR3 contains 13 residues. CDR1 and CDR2 (germline): SQVTM, ANQGSEA. CDR3 sequence: CSGRDKNTGELFF. For the CDR3, the DNA is TGCAGCGGCCGGGACAAGAACACCGGGGAGCTGTTTTTT.

This clonotype was recorded at least ten times. The chain combines TRBV6-5 with TRBJ1-2; TRBD1 matches 7 bases. Germline V CDR1 and CDR2: MNHEY, SVGAGI. V shed 10 bases, J shed 4 bases, and the junction held 15 bases outside the gene matches. The CDR3 runs to 15 residues. The CDR3 DNA follows: TGTGCCACTCTTGACCGGGACAGCAAGAGCTATGGCTACACCTTC. Its protein is CATLDRDSKSYGYTF.

A word on this clonotype: One end of the junction fails to match germline, which may point to a read error. V gene TRBV7-2 combines with J gene TRBJ2-5; perhaps TRBD1 as D (6 bases). Germline CDR1 and CDR2: SGHTA and FQGNSA. The CDR3 runs to 12 residues. DNA for the CDR3: TGTGCCAGCAGCGTCCACCGGGACATACCCTCCTTC. It translates to CASSVHRDIPSF.

This clonotype has ten or more counts. The rearrangement joins TRBV6-6 to TRBJ1-2; 8 bases fit TRBD1. The CDR3 has 15 amino acids. Germline trimming cut 2 bases from V and 4 bases from J; bases unmatched to any gene: 6. Germline V gene sequence: CDR1 MNHNY, CDR2 SVGAGI (reference sequence). CDR3 DNA: TGTGCCAGCAGTTACGGACAGGGTCGGAGCTATGGCTACACCTTC. Translation gives CASSYGQGRSYGYTF.

This clonotype has ten or more counts. The genes are TRBV6-1 and TRBJ2-7, with D hard to call. Per germline, CDR1 MNHNS and CDR2 SASEGT. This CDR3 has 15 residues. The ends were cut back, 6 bases at V and 0 bases at J, with 15 bases in the middle. CDR3 region: CASRSLDGDSYEQYF. DNA of the CDR3: TGTGCCAGCAGGAGCTTGGACGGAGACTCCTACGAGCAGTACTTC.

The chain is built from TRBV19 and TRBJ1-5; 8 nucleotides match TRBD1. This CDR3 has 16 residues. Germline trimming cut 3 bases from V and 2 bases from J; bases unmatched to any gene: 6. Germline-derived CDR1 and CDR2 are LNHDA and SQIVND (reference sequence). The CDR3 DNA reads TGTGCCAGTAGTATGCGTGGACAGGGTGGCAATCAGCCCCAGCATTTT. This translates into CASSMRGQGGNQPQHF.

The chain has TRBV6-1 and TRBJ1-1; 8 positions agree with TRBD1. The CDR3 covers 20 residues. Per germline, CDR1 MNHNS and CDR2 SASEGT. V lost 6 bases to trimming and J lost 3 bases; unmatched junction nucleotides: 24. The DNA of the CDR3 is TGTGCCAGCAGACGAAGAACCCGGACAGGGATTATGATGGTGGACACTGAAGCTTTCTTT. It is translated as CASRRRTRTGIMMVDTEAFF.

This clonotype occurred many times. V is TRBV11-1 and J is TRBJ2-7, with 8 positions matching TRBD2. This CDR3 comprises 15 residues. V lost 5 bases, J lost 2 bases, and 8 bases stayed unmatched. Germline assignment: CDR1 SGHAT and CDR2 FQDESV (reference sequence). DNA of the CDR3: TGTGCCAGCAGCCCGCTAGCGGGTCCCGCCTACGAGCAGTACTTC. Encoded protein: CASSPLAGPAYEQYF.